This entry lists 10 T cell receptor beta chains sequenced from one sample in a study of CD8 T cells in Susac syndrome. Random hexamers were used to reverse transcribe an amount of roughly 0.45 to 1 ug RNA. One entry per CDR3 protein results from TCRdb running MiXCR on the immunoSEQ multiplex PCR reads. The sample shows under 200,000 distinct CDR3 sequences, over 85% of them seen only once. The sequencing sample was made of CD4+ T cells from PBMCs. The receptors originated from a human donor in good health.

This clonotype was seen only a few times. The chain employs TRBV30 and TRBJ2-3; 8 bases map to TRBD1. Trimming at V came to 4 bases and at J to 6 bases, leaving 9 bases not matched to a gene. The CDR3 consists of 14 residues. Germline assignment: CDR1 GTSNPN and CDR2 SVGIG (reference sequence). The CDR3 region has the DNA TGTGCCTGGACTCCAGGGGGCTCAGCGGATACGCAGTATTTT. Encoded protein: CAWTPGGSADTQYF.

The chain is built from TRBV15 and TRBJ2-3, with D uncertain. V was trimmed by 4 bases and J by 3 bases, leaving 2 bases between them. This CDR3 region has 11 residues. The germline gives CDR1 LNHNV, CDR2 YYDKDF (reference sequence). This CDR3 is CATSTTDTQYF. DNA of the CDR3: TGTGCCACCAGCACTACAGATACGCAGTATTTT.

The chain links TRBV6-2 or TRBV6-3 to TRBJ2-7, with D possibly TRBD1 on 5 matching bases. The CDR3 spans 14 residues. Germline CDR1 MNHEY, CDR2 SVGEGT. Deletions cut 7 bases from V and 1 base from J, with 14 bases between. The CDR3, as DNA: TGTGCCAGCACCCCAGGGTACAGTTCCTACGAGCAGTACGTC. Protein: CASTPGYSSYEQYV.

The V and J genes are TRBV19 and TRBJ1-5; D gene uncertain. Germline CDR1 is LNHDA and CDR2 is SQIVND (reference sequence). V gave up 7 bases and J gave up 4 bases, with 20 bases separating them. This CDR3 has 16 residues. The CDR3 nucleotides are TGTGCCAGTATGCGAGCGGGAACCTCGGGAAATCAGCCCCAGCATTTT. Protein product: CASMRAGTSGNQPQHF.

The V call is TRBV2, the J call TRBJ2-1, with D perhaps TRBD2 (6 bases). CDR3 length equals 15 residues. Trimming shortened V by 3 bases and J by 0 bases, and 9 bases separated the two germline ends. Per the germline V gene, CDR1 is SNHLY and CDR2 is FYNNEI. The chain's CDR3 is CASSEGGFSYNEQFF. The CDR3 nucleotides are TGTGCCAGCAGTGAGGGGGGTTTCTCCTACAATGAGCAGTTCTTC. The full variable domain, rest sourced from reference TRBV2 and TRBJ2-1, is EPEVTQTPSHQVTQMGQEVILRCVPISNHLYFYWYRQILGQKVEFLVSFYNNEISEKSEIFDDQFSVERPDGSNFTLKIRSTKLEDSAMYFCASSEGGFSYNEQFFGPGTRLTVL.

CDR3 protein: CASSLTSNSNQPQHF. In DNA, the CDR3 is TGTGCCAGCAGTTTAACTTCAAATAGCAATCAGCCCCAGCATTTT. The chain links TRBV12-3 or TRBV12-4 to TRBJ1-5; D is undetermined. V lost 2 bases to trimming and J lost 0 bases, with 8 bases between them. This CDR3 comprises 15 residues.

The rearrangement links TRBV2 to TRBJ1-3; D is uncertain. Germline V gene lookup returns CDR1 SNHLY and CDR2 FYNNEI. The CDR3 is 11 amino acids. V lost 2 bases, J lost 14 bases, and 10 bases lay in between. The CDR3 coding sequence is TGTGCCAGCAGTGAAAGTTACCCCCTATATTTT. It translates to CASSESYPLYF.

The chain uses TRBV3-1 and TRBJ2-3, with D perhaps TRBD2 (6 bases). CDR3 size: 15 residues. Germline lookup yields CDR1 LGHDT and CDR2 YNNKEL (reference sequence). The V gene lost 0 bases and the J gene lost 5 bases, with 12 bases spanning the gap. The CDR3 loop reads CASSQDGGWQDTQYF. In nucleotides, the CDR3 is TGTGCCAGCAGCCAAGATGGGGGGTGGCAAGATACGCAGTATTTT.

The chain couples TRBV5-1 to TRBJ2-1, with 9 bases aligning to TRBD2. Trimming took 0 bases from V and 5 from J; bases not matched to a gene: 3. Germline values: CDR1 SGHRS, CDR2 YFSETQ. The CDR3 is 15 amino acids. DNA of the CDR3: TGCGCCAGCAGCTTGGTGCGGGGGGGCAACAATGAGCAGTTCTTC. The encoded protein is CASSLVRGGNNEQFF.

CDR3 loop: CASSLRGQAFF. The CDR3 coding sequence is TGTGCCAGCAGTTTGAGGGGGCAAGCTTTCTTT. The chain carries TRBV12-3 or TRBV12-4 and TRBJ1-1, with 7 bases aligning to TRBD1. This CDR3 has 11 amino acids. The J segment lost 9 bases and the V segment lost 3 bases, leaving 1 base of the junction unmatched.